Below are 14 T cell receptor beta chains sequenced from a single sample in a study of cytomegalovirus exposure and HLA in healthy donors. Profiled with immunoSEQ multiplex PCR; TCRdb holds only in-frame clones, not every one. The sample records about 360,000 clones, more than 80% being singletons. Specimen: PBMCs. The receptors come from a woman younger than 35 in good health and CMV-seronegative.

V is TRBV7-2 and J is TRBJ2-1; 15 bases are a match to TRBD2. V shed 11 bases, J shed 2 bases, and the junction held 4 bases outside the gene matches. The CDR3 has 15 amino acids. Germline CDR1 reads SGHTA; CDR2 reads FQGNSA. CDR3 in DNA: TGTGCCGAGGGACTAGCGGGAGGTACCTACAATGAGCAGTTCTTC. Encoded protein: CAEGLAGGTYNEQFF.

The chain uses TRBV2 and TRBJ2-5; a weak D match, TRBD2 (5 bases). The CDR3 has 17 residues. The germline V and J ends were trimmed by 2 bases and 5 bases, with 21 bases remaining between them. In germline, CDR1 is SNHLY, CDR2 FYNNEI. The DNA of the CDR3 is TGTGCCAGCAGTGAATTGGGGATAGCGATCCTAGGGGAGACCCAGTACTTC. This encodes CASSELGIAILGETQYF. Full variable domain (outside the CDR3, taken from reference TRBV2 and TRBJ2-5): EPEVTQTPSHQVTQMGQEVILRCVPISNHLYFYWYRQILGQKVEFLVSFYNNEISEKSEIFDDQFSVERPDGSNFTLKIRSTKLEDSAMYFCASSELGIAILGETQYFGPGTRLLVL.

The chain is built from TRBV5-1 and TRBJ2-2; D might be TRBD1 (6 bases). The V gene lost 2 bases and the J gene lost 4 bases, with 15 bases spanning the gap. The CDR3 totals 16 residues. The V gene's germline CDR1 is SGHRS and CDR2 YFSETQ. The CDR3 nucleotides are TGCGCCAGCAGCTTAGATCACAGGGTAGGCACCGGGGAGCTGTTTTTT. Translation gives CASSLDHRVGTGELFF.

The J gene is TRBJ1-1, the V gene TRBV2; TRBD1 agrees at 7 bases. Germline V lookup: CDR1 SNHLY, CDR2 FYNNEI. The CDR3 is made up of 14 amino acids. The V and J ends lost 8 bases and 0 bases, in that order; junction bases with no gene match: 6. CDR3 protein: CASFRDRLNTEAFF. CDR3 coding DNA: TGTGCCAGCTTTCGGGACAGACTGAACACTGAAGCTTTCTTT.

The gene calls are TRBV4-1 and TRBJ2-5; 9 bases line up with TRBD2. The CDR3 runs 15 residues. V was pared by 1 base and J by 5 bases, with 5 bases of the junction left unmatched. Germline CDR1 reads MGHRA; CDR2 reads YSYEKL. The CDR3 spells CASSQAGLARETQYF. The CDR3 coding sequence is TGCGCCAGCAGCCAAGCGGGACTAGCTCGGGAGACCCAGTACTTC.

The chain joins TRBV27 to TRBJ2-7, with 11 nucleotides matching TRBD2. Per the germline V gene, CDR1 is MNHEY and CDR2 is SMNVEV (reference sequence). Unmatched junction bases numbered 4, after V lost 3 bases and J lost 0 bases. The CDR3 is made up of 16 amino acids. CDR3 DNA: TGTGCCAGCAGTTTTGGGACTAGCGGTCCCTCCTACGAGCAGTACTTC. Its protein is CASSFGTSGPSYEQYF.

J is TRBJ1-4 and V is TRBV6-5; TRBD1 matches at 8 bases. Germline V lookup: CDR1 MNHEY, CDR2 SVGAGI. This CDR3 contains 15 residues. V lost 5 bases and J lost 6; bases outside the gene matches: 8. For the CDR3, the DNA is TGTGCCAGCAGTAGGACAGGGAGGTTGGATGAAAAACTGTTTTTT. Protein product: CASSRTGRLDEKLFF.

The chain carries TRBV20-1 and TRBJ2-7; D is unclear. The germline V gene has CDR1 DFQATT and CDR2 SNEGSKA (reference sequence). This CDR3 contains 10 residues. V lost 5 bases and J 4 bases, leaving 6 bases between the germline ends. The CDR3 here is CSASFYEQYF. CDR3 coding DNA: TGCAGTGCTTCCTTTTACGAGCAGTACTTC.

CDR3 nucleotides: TGCAGCGCCACAGGGGACTTCTCTGGAAACACCATATATTTT. It is translated as CSATGDFSGNTIYF. The rearrangement joins TRBV29-1 to TRBJ1-3; 7 nucleotides agree with TRBD1. The CDR3 loop spans 14 amino acids. Per germline, CDR1 SQVTM and CDR2 ANQGSEA. The trim removed 7 bases at V and 0 bases at J, leaving 6 bases unmatched.

J is TRBJ2-5 and V is TRBV28; 11 bases are a match to TRBD1. Per the germline V gene, CDR1 is MDHEN and CDR2 is SYDVKM. The CDR3 extends over 16 amino acids. Trimming took 6 bases from V and 2 from J; bases not matched to a gene: 8. This CDR3 reads CASRLDRGRPQETQYF. The CDR3 nucleotides read TGTGCCAGCAGGTTGGACAGGGGGCGTCCACAAGAGACCCAGTACTTC. The variable domain in full, completed from reference TRBV28 and TRBJ2-5, reads DVKVTQSSRYLVKRTGEKVFLECVQDMDHENMFWYRQDPGLGLRLIYFSYDVKMKEKGDIPEGYSVSREKKERFSLILESASTNQTSMYLCASRLDRGRPQETQYFGPGTRLLVL.

The J gene is TRBJ2-7, the V gene TRBV28; the D gene is possibly TRBD2 (5 bases). V gave up 4 bases and J gave up 2 bases, with 15 bases separating them. Germline assignment: CDR1 MDHEN and CDR2 SYDVKM. The CDR3 loop spans 15 amino acids. The CDR3 here is CASSWAGVSAYEQYF. The CDR3 DNA is TGTGCCAGCAGTTGGGCCGGGGTTTCTGCCTACGAGCAGTACTTC.

This rearrangement joins TRBV14 to TRBJ2-1; possible D gene TRBD1, 5 bases. V was shortened by 0 bases and J by 2 bases, with 11 bases between the two germline ends. CDR3 length equals 16 residues. CDR1 is SGHDN and CDR2 is FVKESK in the germline V gene. CDR3 sequence reads: CASSQEAGWTYNEQFF. CDR3 coding DNA: TGTGCCAGCAGCCAAGAAGCAGGGTGGACCTACAATGAGCAGTTCTTC.

The chain carries TRBV27 and TRBJ2-1; TRBD2 agrees at 7 bases. Per the germline V gene, CDR1 is MNHEY and CDR2 is SMNVEV (reference sequence). The CDR3 spans 13 residues. V shed 3 bases and J 6 bases; nucleotides not matched to a gene: 2. CDR3 in DNA: TGTGCCAGCAGTTTGTGGACTAGCAATGAGCAGTTCTTC. The encoded protein is CASSLWTSNEQFF.

The chain recombines TRBV18 with TRBJ2-1, with a possible D match to TRBD1 (5 bases). V shed 4 bases and J shed 4 bases, with 14 bases lying between them. This CDR3 comprises 15 residues. Germline assignment: CDR1 KGHSH and CDR2 LQKENI. As DNA, the CDR3 is TGTGCCAGCTCACTTCGACAGTTGGTATACAATGAGCAGTTCTTC. Protein product: CASSLRQLVYNEQFF.